Described below is a single T cell receptor beta chain sequence and its context. The data were obtained in a study of T cells of healthy individuals. TCRdb recomputed calls from the 5' RACE reads with MiXCR, one row per CDR3 protein. The sample includes approximately 52,000 distinct CDR3 sequences, roughly 14% of them seen just once. This TCR was recovered from a human donor in good health.

Here the CDR3 reads CAGLGRRILISYEQYF. The CDR3 region has the DNA TGTGCCGGCTTGGGACGGCGAATACTTATCTCCTACGAGCAGTACTTC. V and J are TRBV5-4 and TRBJ2-7; possibly TRBD1 or TRBD2 for D (5 bases each). The CDR3 has 16 amino acids. Germline loops: CDR1 SGHNT, CDR2 YYREEE (reference sequence). V lost 10 bases and J 0 bases, leaving 23 bases between the germline ends.